Listed here is a single T cell receptor (beta chain). This entry is derived from a study of T cell changes during pregnancy in multiple sclerosis. The table came from immunoSEQ multiplex PCR; TCRdb's copy has only in-frame clones and leaves some out. Of approximately 79,000 clones listed, approximately 90% were seen once; the top ten hold approximately 0.2%. Germline values: CDR1 MNHEY, CDR2 SVGAGI. J gave up 0 bases and V 6 bases, and 5 bases lay outside the gene matches. This CDR3 has 15 residues. This rearrangement joins TRBV6-5 to TRBJ1-3; the match to TRBD1 covers 7 bases. The TCR was taken from a female donor with multiple sclerosis, enrolled in a pregnancy study. The sample here was CD4+ T cells from peripheral blood mononuclear cells, taken before pregnancy. This CDR3 is CASRTTGTSGNTIYF. DNA for the CDR3: TGTGCCAGCAGAACGACAGGGACCTCTGGAAACACCATATATTTT.